These T cell receptor beta chains were read from a single sample in a study of cytomegalovirus exposure and HLA in healthy donors. TCRdb keeps only in-frame clones here, not all; method: immunoSEQ multiplex PCR. The repertoire holds 150,000 to 200,000 clones, with roughly 80% as singletons. Input material: PBMCs. The source of these receptors is a man aged 45-60 years in good health and CMV-seropositive. The CDR3 runs from the conserved cysteine through the conserved F or W. Fields, in order: V gene, clone size, J gene, D gene, CDR3 protein, CDR3 DNA. The D gene is left open where the match is weak. Only some rows state a clone size, as once, few, many or a class for expanded clones.

TRBV9,few,TRBJ1-2,TRBD1,CASSGHRRTGAVYGYTF,TGTGCCAGCAGCGGTCATCGAAGGACAGGGGCGGTCTATGGCTACACCTTC
TRBV28,.,TRBJ1-5,.,CASRGAGKGVGNQPQHF,TGTGCCAGCAGGGGAGCGGGGAAGGGGGTCGGCAATCAGCCCCAGCATTTT
TRBV28,.,TRBJ2-7,TRBD2,CASSFGAGAYEQYF,TGTGCCAGCAGTTTCGGGGCGGGAGCCTACGAGCAGTACTTC
TRBV5-1,.,TRBJ2-5,.,CASSLSGGETQYF,TGCGCCAGCAGCTTGTCTGGCGGAGAGACCCAGTACTTC
TRBV6-1,.,TRBJ1-1,.,CASSEALNSGTEAFF,TGTGCCAGCAGTGAAGCTTTAAACAGTGGCACTGAAGCTTTCTTT
TRBV2,.,TRBJ2-7,TRBD1,CASRTILPGTGVVYEQYF,TGTGCCAGCAGAACCATACTCCCCGGGACAGGGGTTGTCTACGAGCAGTACTTC
TRBV11-2,.,TRBJ2-3,.,CASSLAGRGGTDTQYF,TGTGCCAGCAGCTTAGCCGGAAGGGGTGGCACAGATACGCAGTATTTT
TRBV27,.,TRBJ2-7,TRBD1,CASSEEPGQAHYEQYF,TGTGCCAGCAGTGAGGAACCGGGACAGGCACACTACGAGCAGTACTTC
TRBV6-1,once,TRBJ1-5,.,CASSEAQRNQPQHF,TGTGCCAGCAGTGAAGCACAACGCAATCAGCCCCAGCATTTT
TRBV5-1,.,TRBJ2-2,.,CASSLVARRPQYTGELFF,TGCGCCAGCAGCTTGGTGGCTAGAAGGCCCCAATACACCGGGGAGCTGTTTTTT
TRBV29-1,.,TRBJ1-4,.,CSVQSGGRNEKLFF,TGCAGCGTTCAATCGGGGGGGCGTAATGAAAAACTGTTTTTT
TRBV10-1,.,TRBJ2-3,.,CASSASTDTQYF,TGCGCCAGCAGTGCTAGCACAGATACGCAGTATTTT
TRBV4-3,.,TRBJ2-5,.,CASSQFVGAETQYF,TGCGCCAGCAGCCAATTCGTGGGCGCGGAGACCCAGTACTTC
TRBV10-3,.,TRBJ2-3,TRBD2,CAISTSGAGDTQYF,TGTGCCATCAGCACTAGCGGGGCGGGAGATACGCAGTATTTT
TRBV28,.,TRBJ1-5,.,CASSRRGDQPQHF,TGTGCCAGCAGCCGCCGGGGGGATCAGCCCCAGCATTTT
TRBV30,few,TRBJ1-3,TRBD1,CAWSVSGQGVIAGNTIYF,TGTGCCTGGAGTGTATCCGGACAGGGAGTGATTGCTGGAAACACCATATATTTT
TRBV19,.,TRBJ2-7,.,CASSIWDGSSYEQYF,TGTGCCAGTAGTATATGGGACGGGAGCTCCTACGAGCAGTACTTC
TRBV14,.,TRBJ2-2,.,CASSQVAAHPGELFF,TGTGCCAGCAGCCAAGTGGCTGCCCATCCCGGGGAGCTGTTTTTT
TRBV9,.,TRBJ2-1,TRBD2,CASSTGLAGGGEQFF,TGTGCCAGCAGCACCGGACTAGCGGGAGGTGGTGAGCAGTTCTTC
TRBV28,.,TRBJ2-3,TRBD2,CASSHQRPTSGRDTQYF,TGTGCCAGCAGTCATCAAAGACCAACTAGCGGGAGAGATACGCAGTATTTT
TRBV6-1,few,TRBJ2-3,.,CASSVGIRLVADTQYF,TGTGCCAGCAGTGTAGGGATTAGACTAGTTGCAGATACGCAGTATTTT
TRBV29-1,.,TRBJ2-3,TRBD2,CSVEAWVAGGDGDTQYF,TGCAGCGTTGAAGCTTGGGTAGCGGGGGGAGATGGAGATACGCAGTATTTT
TRBV27,.,TRBJ1-5,TRBD1,CASKSGTASSQPQHF,TGTGCCAGCAAATCTGGGACAGCGTCGTCACAGCCCCAGCATTTT
TRBV19,.,TRBJ1-3,.,CASSQGSGNTIYF,TGTGCCAGTAGTCAGGGGTCTGGAAACACCATATATTTT
TRBV28,.,TRBJ2-7,TRBD2,CARDPREATYEQYF,TGTGCCAGAGACCCCCGGGAGGCCACCTACGAGCAGTACTTC
TRBV9,.,TRBJ2-7,TRBD1,CASSTGQGASYEQYF,TGTGCCAGCAGCACGGGACAGGGGGCAAGCTACGAGCAGTACTTC
TRBV5-1,.,TRBJ2-7,.,CASSVTGEGEQYF,TGCGCCAGCAGTGTGACAGGGGAGGGCGAGCAGTACTTC
TRBV6-1,.,TRBJ1-3,.,CASSELGSSGNTIYF,TGTGCCAGCAGTGAACTCGGGAGCTCTGGAAACACCATATATTTT
TRBV19,.,TRBJ2-5,.,CASSDSGQETQYF,TGTGCCAGTAGTGACTCAGGGCAAGAGACCCAGTACTTC
TRBV19,few,TRBJ2-1,TRBD2,CASSMRTSGTYNEQFF,TGTGCCAGTAGTATGAGGACTAGCGGGACCTACAATGAGCAGTTCTTC
TRBV28,.,TRBJ1-1,TRBD1,CASRLTGGFTEAFF,TGTGCCAGCAGGCTTACAGGGGGCTTTACTGAAGCTTTCTTT
TRBV5-4,.,TRBJ1-5,.,CASSFDTNQPQHF,TGTGCCAGCAGCTTCGACACAAATCAGCCCCAGCATTTT
TRBV18,.,TRBJ2-1,TRBD1,CASSPGQGPNEQFF,TGTGCCAGCTCACCTGGACAGGGGCCCAATGAGCAGTTCTTC
TRBV29-1,.,TRBJ1-2,TRBD1,CSVEPPGQGQDGYTF,TGCAGCGTTGAACCGCCGGGACAGGGGCAAGATGGCTACACCTTC
TRBV19,.,TRBJ2-5,TRBD2,CASSPGLADQETQYF,TGTGCCAGTAGCCCGGGACTAGCAGATCAAGAGACCCAGTACTTC
TRBV5-1,.,TRBJ1-1,.,CASSQGGTPGEAFF,TGCGCCAGCAGCCAAGGCGGAACACCTGGAGAAGCTTTCTTT
TRBV7-2,.,TRBJ2-7,TRBD2,CASSLALAGGYEQYF,TGTGCCAGCAGCTTAGCGCTAGCGGGGGGATACGAGCAGTACTTC
TRBV28,.,TRBJ1-6,.,CASSKPQNSPLHF,TGTGCCAGCAGTAAACCCCAGAATTCACCCCTCCACTTT
TRBV28,.,TRBJ1-2,.,CASSFSSPYPQSGGYTF,TGTGCCAGCAGTTTTTCATCCCCATACCCCCAAAGCGGTGGCTACACCTTC
TRBV5-1,.,TRBJ1-2,TRBD1,CASTPGTGGVGYTF,TGCGCCAGCACTCCCGGGACAGGGGGAGTTGGCTACACCTTC